The T cell receptor beta chain described here comes from a study of shared T cell receptors in the human thymus. The data were produced by immunoSEQ multiplex PCR, yet TCRdb's version contains in-frame clones alone and is incomplete. The repertoire holds roughly 550,000 clones, with more than 75% as singletons. In its sample, this clone was seen once. Germline lookup yields CDR1 MNHNS and CDR2 SASEGT. With 4 bases clipped from V and 5 bases from J, the junction kept 11 bases outside the gene matches. The CDR3 runs 16 residues. The sample also formed part of further work on human thymus T cells. In that study: Healthy Finnish infants having corrective surgery for congenital heart defects served as donors. Thymus tissue was removed during corrective cardiac surgery. Unrelated individuals had highly overlapping thymic repertoires, as reported in related research.

The chain recombines TRBV6-1 with TRBJ2-7; TRBD1 matches at 10 bases. Source material: thymocytes. The source of this sequence is a boy less than two years old with a congenital heart defect. This CDR3 is CASSADQGQGRHEQYF. The CDR3 coding sequence is TGTGCCAGCAGTGCCGACCAGGGACAGGGGCGCCACGAGCAGTACTTC.